This T cell receptor beta chain stems from a study of T cell responses to AZD1222 COVID-19 vaccine. Study outcomes and limitations: Repertoires were obtained only post-peak T cell response. Along spike, vaccine-associated CD4 TCRs were found throughout, with dominance at 160-218 and 743-854. Once two AZD1222 doses were given, Spike-specific TCR breadth and depth went up.

V lost 0 bases, J lost 7 bases, and 5 bases lay in between. This CDR3 spans 12 amino acids. Looked up from germline, CDR1 is SGHKS and CDR2 is YYEKEE (reference sequence). Both about-4-week and about-12-week second-dose recipients were combined. Notes on this clone: Its antigen is unidentified.

Libraries were prepared by immunoSEQ multiplex PCR; TCRdb keeps only in-frame clonotypes and omits some of them. The sample includes fewer than 150,000 clones, around 89% of them seen just once. The chain couples TRBV5-5 to TRBJ2-1; D call uncertain. The sequences come from peripheral blood, collected 28 days after the second AZD1222 dose. This receptor was obtained from an adult who received the AZD1222 COVID-19 vaccine. The CDR3 coding sequence is TGTGCCAGCAGCTTGGCTCTAAATGAGCAGTTCTTC. Its translation: CASSLALNEQFF. Complete variable domain (other parts from reference TRBV5-5 and TRBJ2-1): DAGVTQSPTHLIKTRGQQVTLRCSPISGHKSVSWYQQVLGQGPQFIFQYYEKEERGRGNFPDRFSARQFPNYSSELNVNALLLGDSALYLCASSLALNEQFFGPGTRLTVL.